A selection of T cell receptor beta chains follows, all from one sample in a study of OX40 agonist ivuxolimab in advanced cancers. The method was immunoSEQ multiplex PCR; TCRdb's version includes in-frame clones alone and lacks a portion of them. The sample consists of about 94,000 clones, roughly 91% of them appearing once. The starting material was CD4+ or CD8+ T cells sorted from blood, obtained in a trial of the OX40 agonist ivuxolimab. The source is an adult with an advanced solid tumor such as melanoma, head and neck, liver or kidney cancer. Each CDR3 is given with its conserved first and last residue. Fields, in order: CDR3 protein, J gene, V gene.

CDR3aa: CASSQTRTEAFF; j_gene: TRBJ1-1; v_gene: TRBV7-8
CDR3aa: CSAKADYEQYF; j_gene: TRBJ2-7; v_gene: TRBV20-1
CDR3aa: CASDGGRAGDGELFF; j_gene: TRBJ2-2; v_gene: TRBV5-6
CDR3aa: CASDGQGGEKLFF; j_gene: TRBJ1-4; v_gene: TRBV19
CDR3aa: CASSPTRGHEQFF; j_gene: TRBJ2-1; v_gene: TRBV13
CDR3aa: CASSATGQGWELFF; j_gene: TRBJ2-2; v_gene: TRBV7-3
CDR3aa: CASSSTLTKNTEAFF; j_gene: TRBJ1-1; v_gene: TRBV6-5
CDR3aa: CASSLVDRDAYSGNTIYF; j_gene: TRBJ1-3; v_gene: TRBV5-5
CDR3aa: CATTDPYNEQFF; j_gene: TRBJ2-1; v_gene: TRBV19
CDR3aa: CASSVEDQGWTEAFF; j_gene: TRBJ1-1; v_gene: TRBV9
CDR3aa: CAIRTTGQTYGYTF; j_gene: TRBJ1-2; v_gene: TRBV10-3
CDR3aa: CASSEISGYSYEQYF; j_gene: TRBJ2-7; v_gene: TRBV25-1
CDR3aa: CASSLPLGRTEAFF; j_gene: TRBJ1-1; v_gene: TRBV7-9
CDR3aa: CASSLGTHADTQYF; j_gene: TRBJ2-3; v_gene: TRBV7-2
CDR3aa: CASSPSRTGNTGELFF; j_gene: TRBJ2-2; v_gene: TRBV4-2
CDR3aa: CASSPRTGGRTEAFF; j_gene: TRBJ1-1; v_gene: TRBV5-6
CDR3aa: CASSSGQGYTEAFF; j_gene: TRBJ1-1; v_gene: TRBV6-6
CDR3aa: CAWSARHVSFF; j_gene: TRBJ2-1; v_gene: TRBV30
CDR3aa: CASSLGGGASYNEQFF; j_gene: TRBJ2-1; v_gene: TRBV7-9
CDR3aa: CSVTDWWDTEAFF; j_gene: TRBJ1-1; v_gene: TRBV29-1
CDR3aa: CASFTGQGGSETQYF; j_gene: TRBJ2-5; v_gene: TRBV6-5
CDR3aa: CATSRGGTGPTLMGQYF; j_gene: TRBJ2-7; v_gene: TRBV15
CDR3aa: CASSTPSGFSYEQYF; j_gene: TRBJ2-7; v_gene: TRBV19
CDR3aa: CASSEWRETYEQYF; j_gene: TRBJ2-7; v_gene: TRBV11-2
CDR3aa: CASSLVGVAGVYEQYF; j_gene: TRBJ2-7; v_gene: TRBV5-6
CDR3aa: CASSEEGGNTIYF; j_gene: TRBJ1-3; v_gene: TRBV6-1
CDR3aa: CASSWGQEEGYTF; j_gene: TRBJ1-2; v_gene: TRBV11-2
CDR3aa: CASSPPAGQGVGEQYF; j_gene: TRBJ2-7; v_gene: TRBV5-4
CDR3aa: CASSPTTASGNTIYF; j_gene: TRBJ1-3; v_gene: TRBV6-5
CDR3aa: CASSERGGGEQFF; j_gene: TRBJ2-1; v_gene: TRBV9
CDR3aa: CASGLGGTGGLDEQYF; j_gene: TRBJ2-7; v_gene: TRBV12-5
CDR3aa: CASSLSTSVPYEQYF; j_gene: TRBJ2-7; v_gene: TRBV7-2
CDR3aa: CATSSGTGIGNTIYF; j_gene: TRBJ1-3; v_gene: TRBV15
CDR3aa: CASSEQVAFGTGELFF; j_gene: TRBJ2-2; v_gene: TRBV2
CDR3aa: CASSETGDNQPQHF; j_gene: TRBJ1-5; v_gene: TRBV10-1
CDR3aa: CSVWIGPSDTGELFF; j_gene: TRBJ2-2; v_gene: TRBV29-1
CDR3aa: CASTPRTGGNEQYF; j_gene: TRBJ2-7; v_gene: TRBV19
CDR3aa: CASSSERRAGNTIYF; j_gene: TRBJ1-3; v_gene: TRBV11-2
CDR3aa: CASSQEFFRETQYF; j_gene: TRBJ2-5; v_gene: TRBV14
CDR3aa: CASSLQGTGELFF; j_gene: TRBJ2-2; v_gene: TRBV7-8
CDR3aa: CASSPARGAYEQYF; j_gene: TRBJ2-7; v_gene: TRBV18
CDR3aa: CASSTDGQGKGGYTF; j_gene: TRBJ1-2; v_gene: TRBV19
CDR3aa: CASSLTGRGRISNQPQHF; j_gene: TRBJ1-5; v_gene: TRBV7-2
CDR3aa: CASSFGTSGGKETQYF; j_gene: TRBJ2-5; v_gene: TRBV5-5
CDR3aa: CASSLTTSYNQPQHF; j_gene: TRBJ1-5; v_gene: TRBV5-5
CDR3aa: CASSYGAEQETQYF; j_gene: TRBJ2-5; v_gene: TRBV4-1
CDR3aa: CASSLGRGGRVVNEQFF; j_gene: TRBJ2-1; v_gene: TRBV7-2
CDR3aa: CASRGDGHNEQFF; j_gene: TRBJ2-1; v_gene: TRBV2
CDR3aa: CASRAGAPRTNTQYF; j_gene: TRBJ2-3; v_gene: TRBV6-5
CDR3aa: CAISESVFRQPDTEAFF; j_gene: TRBJ1-1; v_gene: TRBV10-3
CDR3aa: CASRGGTTGGNQPQHF; j_gene: TRBJ1-5; v_gene: TRBV28
CDR3aa: CASILGVGGAQETQYF; j_gene: TRBJ2-5; v_gene: TRBV5-1
CDR3aa: CASSAQGPRGDEQYF; j_gene: TRBJ2-7; v_gene: TRBV9
CDR3aa: CASSDRGWTGELFF; j_gene: TRBJ2-2; v_gene: TRBV19
CDR3aa: CASSLKDVGELFF; j_gene: TRBJ2-2; v_gene: TRBV7-2
CDR3aa: CAISPRTGPTDTQYF; j_gene: TRBJ2-3; v_gene: TRBV10-3
CDR3aa: CASSTAARVSWDEQYF; j_gene: TRBJ2-7; v_gene: TRBV28
CDR3aa: CASSPPGQGYYGYTF; j_gene: TRBJ1-2; v_gene: TRBV25-1
CDR3aa: CASSLGQGIGGREQFF; j_gene: TRBJ2-1; v_gene: TRBV5-1
CDR3aa: CASSSDYLSTDTQYF; j_gene: TRBJ2-3; v_gene: TRBV7-2